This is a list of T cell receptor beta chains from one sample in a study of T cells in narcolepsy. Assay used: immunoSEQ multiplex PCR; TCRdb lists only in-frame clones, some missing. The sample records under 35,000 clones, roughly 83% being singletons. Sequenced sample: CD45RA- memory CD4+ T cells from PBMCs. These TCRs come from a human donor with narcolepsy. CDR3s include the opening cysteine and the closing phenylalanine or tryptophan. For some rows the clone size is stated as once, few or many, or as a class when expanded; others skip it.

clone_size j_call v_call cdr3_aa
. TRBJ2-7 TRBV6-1 CASRKTSGSSYEQYF
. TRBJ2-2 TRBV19 CASRLGGNTGELFF
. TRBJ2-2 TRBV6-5 CASNDWNTGELFF
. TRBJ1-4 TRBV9 CASSVASGATNEKLFF
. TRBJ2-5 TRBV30 CAWSVGGAGRQETQYF
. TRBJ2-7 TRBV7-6 CASSNNRGRGEQYF
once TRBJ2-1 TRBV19 CASTLTRISSYNEQFF
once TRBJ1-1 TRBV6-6 CASSGWGGSNTEAFF
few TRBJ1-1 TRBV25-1 CASSDNNMNTEAFF
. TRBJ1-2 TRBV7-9 CASSPQGAHYGYTF
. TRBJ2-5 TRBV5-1 CASSEFQETQYF
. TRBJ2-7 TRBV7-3 CASSSSGLRQYF
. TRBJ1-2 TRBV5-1 CASSLAGRGAYGYTF
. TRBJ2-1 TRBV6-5 CASSYRTSGRAREQFF
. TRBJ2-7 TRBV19 CASSIRQGYEQYF
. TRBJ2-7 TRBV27 CASSLGRVGEQYF
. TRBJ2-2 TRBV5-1 CASREGRRNTGELFF
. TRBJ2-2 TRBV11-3 CASSLDGGAAGELFF
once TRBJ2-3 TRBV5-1 CASSLRAGDLTDTQYF
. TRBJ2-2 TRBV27 CASSLGTGELFF
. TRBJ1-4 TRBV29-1 CSGHVGEKLFF
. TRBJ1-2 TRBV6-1 CASSEDGRYGYTF
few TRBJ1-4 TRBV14 CASSPRGATVFF
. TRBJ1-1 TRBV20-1 CSAPSPGRAFF
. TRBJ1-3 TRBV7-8 CASSSSWGNSGNTIYF
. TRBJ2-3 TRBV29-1 CSVGAVAGSDTQYF
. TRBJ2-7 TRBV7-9 CASSLAGTSGISAREQYF